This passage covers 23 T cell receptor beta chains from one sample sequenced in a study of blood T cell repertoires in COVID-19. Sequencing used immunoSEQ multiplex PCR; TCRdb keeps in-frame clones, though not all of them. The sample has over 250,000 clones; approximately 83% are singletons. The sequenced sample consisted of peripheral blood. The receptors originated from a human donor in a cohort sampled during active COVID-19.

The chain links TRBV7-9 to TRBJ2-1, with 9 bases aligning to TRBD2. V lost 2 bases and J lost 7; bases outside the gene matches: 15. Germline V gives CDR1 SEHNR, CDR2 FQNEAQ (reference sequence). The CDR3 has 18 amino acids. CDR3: CASSLPQIGLAGFNEQFF. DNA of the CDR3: TGTGCCAGCAGCTTACCCCAGATCGGGCTAGCGGGATTTAATGAGCAGTTCTTC.

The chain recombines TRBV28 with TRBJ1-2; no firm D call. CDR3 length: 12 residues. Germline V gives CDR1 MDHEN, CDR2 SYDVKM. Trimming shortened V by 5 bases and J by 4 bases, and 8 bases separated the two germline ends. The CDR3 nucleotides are TGTGCCAGCAGTCCCCGCGCCTATGGCTACACCTTC. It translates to CASSPRAYGYTF.

The CDR3 here is CASGTGGLAKNIQYF. The CDR3, as DNA: TGTGCCAGCGGGACAGGGGGTTTAGCCAAAAACATTCAGTACTTC. J is TRBJ2-4 and V is TRBV2; 11 bases are a match to TRBD1. This CDR3 is 15 amino acids long. V lost 8 bases to trimming and J lost 0 bases; unmatched junction nucleotides: 3. Germline loops: CDR1 SNHLY, CDR2 FYNNEI.

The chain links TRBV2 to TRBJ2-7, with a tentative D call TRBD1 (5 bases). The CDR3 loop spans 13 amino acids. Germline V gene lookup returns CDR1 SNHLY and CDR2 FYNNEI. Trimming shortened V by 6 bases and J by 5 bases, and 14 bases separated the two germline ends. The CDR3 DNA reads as TGTGCCAGCAGAGGAAACCAGGGAAACGAGCAGTACTTC. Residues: CASRGNQGNEQYF.

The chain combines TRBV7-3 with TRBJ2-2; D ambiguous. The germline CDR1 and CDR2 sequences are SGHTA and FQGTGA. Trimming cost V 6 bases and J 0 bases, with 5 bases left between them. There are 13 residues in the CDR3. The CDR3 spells CASRSANTGELFF. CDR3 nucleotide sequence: TGTGCCAGCAGGAGCGCGAACACCGGGGAGCTGTTTTTT.

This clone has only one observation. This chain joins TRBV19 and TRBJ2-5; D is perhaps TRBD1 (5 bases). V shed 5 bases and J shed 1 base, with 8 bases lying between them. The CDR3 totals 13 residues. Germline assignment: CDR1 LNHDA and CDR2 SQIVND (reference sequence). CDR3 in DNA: TGTGCCAGTAGTCAGACAGTCCAAGAGACCCAGTACTTC. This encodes CASSQTVQETQYF.

The CDR3 DNA reads as TGCGCCAGCAGCTTGGACTATGGAGAAAAACTGTTTTTT. It is translated as CASSLDYGEKLFF. The chain combines TRBV5-1 with TRBJ1-4; D uncertain. The CDR3 is made up of 13 amino acids. Per the germline V gene, CDR1 is SGHRS and CDR2 is YFSETQ. Trimming took off 0 bases at V and 8 bases at J, with 8 bases between the two ends.

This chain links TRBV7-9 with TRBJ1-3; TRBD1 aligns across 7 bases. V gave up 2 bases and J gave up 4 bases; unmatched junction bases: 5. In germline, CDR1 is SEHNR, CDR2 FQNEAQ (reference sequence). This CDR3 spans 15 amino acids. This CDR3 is CASSLKGQSGNTIYF. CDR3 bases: TGTGCCAGCAGCTTAAAGGGACAGTCCGGAAACACCATATATTTT.

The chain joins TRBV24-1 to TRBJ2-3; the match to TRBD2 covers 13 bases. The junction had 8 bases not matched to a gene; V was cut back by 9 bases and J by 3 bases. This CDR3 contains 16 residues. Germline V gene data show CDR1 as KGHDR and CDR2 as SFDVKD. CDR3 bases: TGTGCCACCGCCCCGGGACTAGCGGGAAGGACAGATACGCAGTATTTT. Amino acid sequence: CATAPGLAGRTDTQYF.

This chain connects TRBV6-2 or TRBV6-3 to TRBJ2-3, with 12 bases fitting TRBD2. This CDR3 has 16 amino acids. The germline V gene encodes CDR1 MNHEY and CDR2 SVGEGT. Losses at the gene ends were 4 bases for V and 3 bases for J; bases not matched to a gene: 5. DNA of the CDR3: TGTGCCAGCAGTTTCGGACTAGCGGGGCTGACAGATACGCAGTATTTT. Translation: CASSFGLAGLTDTQYF.

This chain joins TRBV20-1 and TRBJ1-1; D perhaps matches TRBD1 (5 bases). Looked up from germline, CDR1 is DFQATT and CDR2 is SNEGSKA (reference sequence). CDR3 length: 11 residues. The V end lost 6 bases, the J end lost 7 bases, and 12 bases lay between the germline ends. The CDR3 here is CSARVRGEAFF. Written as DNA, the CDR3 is TGCAGTGCCAGGGTAAGGGGTGAAGCTTTCTTT.

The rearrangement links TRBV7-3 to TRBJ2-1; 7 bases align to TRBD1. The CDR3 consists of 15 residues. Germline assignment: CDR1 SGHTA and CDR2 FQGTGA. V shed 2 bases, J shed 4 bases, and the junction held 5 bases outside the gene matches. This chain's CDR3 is CASSLVQGSYNEQFF. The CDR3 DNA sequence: TGTGCCAGCAGCTTAGTACAGGGGTCATACAATGAGCAGTTCTTC.

CDR3 sequence (DNA): TGTGCCAGCAGCTTAGGAGTCCGCCCACAGGGGGCGGTTTACAATGAGCAGTTCTTC. Amino acid sequence: CASSLGVRPQGAVYNEQFF. The chain is built from TRBV7-2 and TRBJ2-1; 9 nucleotides agree with TRBD1. The CDR3 spans 19 residues. The V segment lost 1 base and the J segment 4 bases; nucleotides outside the gene matches: 14. Germline V gives CDR1 SGHTA, CDR2 FQGNSA. Drawing the rest from reference TRBV7-2 and TRBJ2-1, the complete variable domain is GAGVSQSPSNKVTEKGKDVELRCDPISGHTALYWYRQSLGQGLEFLIYFQGNSAPDKSGLPSDRFSAERTGGSVSTLTIQRTQQEDSAVYLCASSLGVRPQGAVYNEQFFGPGTRLTVL.

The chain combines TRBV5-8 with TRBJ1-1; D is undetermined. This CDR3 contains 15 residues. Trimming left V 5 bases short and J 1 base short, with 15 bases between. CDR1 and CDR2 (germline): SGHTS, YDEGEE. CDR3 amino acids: CASRVERWPNTEAFF. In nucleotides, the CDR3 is TGTGCCAGCAGAGTTGAGAGGTGGCCGAACACTGAAGCTTTCTTT.

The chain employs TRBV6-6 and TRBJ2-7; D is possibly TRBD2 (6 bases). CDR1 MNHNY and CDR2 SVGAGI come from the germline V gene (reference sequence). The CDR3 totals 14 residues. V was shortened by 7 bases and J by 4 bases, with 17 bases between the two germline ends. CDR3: CASNPSVGVYEQYF. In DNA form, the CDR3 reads TGTGCCAGCAACCCTAGCGTCGGGGTATACGAGCAGTACTTC.

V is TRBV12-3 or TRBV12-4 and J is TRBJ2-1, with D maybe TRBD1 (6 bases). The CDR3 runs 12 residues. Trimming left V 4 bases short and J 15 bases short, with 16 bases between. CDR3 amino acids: CASSSLAGAVFF. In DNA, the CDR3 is TGTGCCAGCAGTTCGTTAGCAGGGGCAGTGTTCTTC.

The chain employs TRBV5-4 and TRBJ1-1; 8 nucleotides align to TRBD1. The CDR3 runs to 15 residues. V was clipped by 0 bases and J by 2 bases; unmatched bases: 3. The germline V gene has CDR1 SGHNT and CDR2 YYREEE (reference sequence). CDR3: CASSLGAGGNTEAFF. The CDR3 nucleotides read TGTGCCAGCAGCTTGGGCGCAGGGGGCAACACTGAAGCTTTCTTT.

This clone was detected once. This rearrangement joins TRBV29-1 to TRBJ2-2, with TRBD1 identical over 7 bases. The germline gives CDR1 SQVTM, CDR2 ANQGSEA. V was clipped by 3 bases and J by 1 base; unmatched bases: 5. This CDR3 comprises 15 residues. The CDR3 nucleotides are TGCAGCGTTGACCTCCAGGGGGTGAACACCGGGGAGCTGTTTTTT. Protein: CSVDLQGVNTGELFF.

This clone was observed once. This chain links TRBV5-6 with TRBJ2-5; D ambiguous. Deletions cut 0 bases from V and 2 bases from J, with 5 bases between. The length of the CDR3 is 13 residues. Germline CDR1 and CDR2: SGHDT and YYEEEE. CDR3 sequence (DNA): TGTGCCAGCAGCTTGGGGCTGCAAGAGACCCAGTACTTC. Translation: CASSLGLQETQYF.

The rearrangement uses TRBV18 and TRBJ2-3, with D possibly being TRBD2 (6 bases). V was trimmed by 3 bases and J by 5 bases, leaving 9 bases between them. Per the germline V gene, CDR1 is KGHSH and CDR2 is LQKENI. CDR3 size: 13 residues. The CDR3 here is CASSPGLGDTQYF. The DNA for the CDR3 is TGTGCCAGCTCACCGGGACTTGGAGATACGCAGTATTTT.

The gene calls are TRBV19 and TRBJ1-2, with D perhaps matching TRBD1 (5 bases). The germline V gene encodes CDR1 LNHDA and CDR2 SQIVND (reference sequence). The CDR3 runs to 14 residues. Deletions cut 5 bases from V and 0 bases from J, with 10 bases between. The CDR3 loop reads CASSSPGTNYGYTF. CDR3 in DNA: TGTGCCAGTAGTTCCCCAGGGACTAACTATGGCTACACCTTC.

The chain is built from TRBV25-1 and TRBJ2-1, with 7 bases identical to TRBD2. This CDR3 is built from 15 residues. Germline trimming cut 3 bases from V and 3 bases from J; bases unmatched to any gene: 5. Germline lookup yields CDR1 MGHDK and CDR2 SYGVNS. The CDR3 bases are TGTGCCAGCAGTGAGGGGTCGGGGGGCTACAATGAGCAGTTCTTC. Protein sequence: CASSEGSGGYNEQFF.

Written as DNA, the CDR3 is TGTGCCAGTAGTATCCCCGTTCGGACTGAAGCTTTCTTT. It is translated as CASSIPVRTEAFF. The gene calls are TRBV19 and TRBJ1-1; no reliable D call. CDR3 length equals 13 residues. Germline V gene data show CDR1 as LNHDA and CDR2 as SQIVND (reference sequence). The V gene lost 3 bases and the J gene lost 5 bases, with 10 bases spanning the gap.